The 28 T cell receptor beta chains given below trace back to one sample, sequenced in a study of CD8 T cells in ankylosing spondylitis. A single record per CDR3 protein comes from TCRdb applying MiXCR to the 5' RACE reads. The data show about 240,000 distinct CDR3 sequences, over 8.5% seen once. Specimen: blood, either unsorted or a sorted T cell fraction (not recorded which). These receptors came from a male donor with ankylosing spondylitis or in good health (not recorded which).

This clonotype showed up just a few times. This chain links TRBV6-1 with TRBJ1-5; D may be TRBD1 (5 bases). The germline V gene has CDR1 MNHNS and CDR2 SASEGT. V lost 0 bases and J 6 bases, leaving 12 bases between the germline ends. The CDR3 runs to 15 residues. CDR3 amino acids: CASSEAKSGIQPQHF. The CDR3 nucleotides read TGTGCCAGCAGTGAAGCCAAGTCAGGGATTCAGCCCCAGCATTTT.

This clonotype turned up a few times. The rearrangement uses TRBV2 and TRBJ1-3; D remains ambiguous. The CDR3 has 14 residues. V gave up 2 bases and J gave up 1 base, with 6 bases separating them. Per the germline V gene, CDR1 is SNHLY and CDR2 is FYNNEI. The CDR3 bases are TGTGCCAGCAGTGAACAGAGATCTGGAAACACCATATATTTT. Its protein is CASSEQRSGNTIYF. The complete variable domain, with remaining parts taken from reference TRBV2 and TRBJ1-3, reads EPEVTQTPSHQVTQMGQEVILRCVPISNHLYFYWYRQILGQKVEFLVSFYNNEISEKSEIFDDQFSVERPDGSNFTLKIRSTKLEDSAMYFCASSEQRSGNTIYFGEGSWLTVV.

This clonotype has more than one count but fewer than ten. The V call is TRBV5-6, the J call TRBJ2-1; 13 bases fit TRBD2. Germline V gene sequence: CDR1 SGHDT, CDR2 YYEEEE. This CDR3 contains 13 residues. With 5 bases clipped from V and 9 bases from J, the junction kept 2 bases outside the gene matches. CDR3 loop: CASRTSGGIEQFF. Written as DNA, the CDR3 is TGTGCCAGCAGGACTAGCGGGGGGATTGAGCAGTTCTTC.

There are many counts of this clonotype. The J gene is TRBJ1-2, the V gene TRBV5-1; D remains ambiguous. The CDR3 sequence is 14 residues long. CDR1 is SGHRS and CDR2 is YFSETQ in the germline V gene. V dropped 4 bases and J dropped 4 bases, with 14 bases sitting between them. CDR3 in amino acids: CASSPGDGAYGYTF. The CDR3 region has the DNA TGCGCCAGCAGCCCGGGAGACGGCGCCTATGGCTACACCTTC.

V and J are TRBV5-6 and TRBJ2-1, with TRBD2 matching over 7 bases. There are 14 residues in the CDR3. V dropped 4 bases and J dropped 6; count of bases not matched to a gene: 7. Germline V CDR1 and CDR2: SGHDT, YYEEEE. The CDR3: CASSGRVLRNEQFF. The CDR3 nucleotides are TGTGCCAGCAGCGGGAGGGTGCTTCGCAATGAGCAGTTCTTC. Looking up the rest from reference TRBV5-6 and TRBJ2-1 gives the full variable domain: DAGVTQSPTHLIKTRGQQVTLRCSPKSGHDTVSWYQQALGQGPQFIFQYYEEEERQRGNFPDRFSGHQFPNYSSELNVNALLLGDSALYLCASSGRVLRNEQFFGPGTRLTVL.

This clonotype was counted ten times or more. This chain connects TRBV4-2 to TRBJ1-1, with D perhaps matching TRBD1 (5 bases). The germline V gene encodes CDR1 LGHNA and CDR2 YNFKEQ. The CDR3 runs 11 residues. V lost 3 bases and J lost 7, with 6 bases in between. The CDR3 region has the DNA TGTGCCAGCAGCCAGGGGGTTGAAGCTTTCTTT. Translated: CASSQGVEAFF.

This clonotype was counted at least ten times. V is TRBV5-1 and J is TRBJ2-7; TRBD1 aligns across 7 bases. J was trimmed by 0 bases and V by 3 bases; bases with no gene match: 12. The CDR3 runs 17 residues. Germline CDR1 reads SGHRS; CDR2 reads YFSETQ. The DNA for the CDR3 is TGCGCCAGCAGCTCGGCGACGTTGACAGGGACCTCCTACGAGCAGTACTTC. This encodes CASSSATLTGTSYEQYF. The whole variable domain, filled in from reference TRBV5-1 and TRBJ2-7, reads KAGVTQTPRYLIKTRGQQVTLSCSPISGHRSVSWYQQTPGQGLQFLFEYFSETQRNKGNFPGRFSGRQFSNSRSEMNVSTLELGDSALYLCASSSATLTGTSYEQYFGPGTRLTVT.

V is TRBV12-3 or TRBV12-4 and J is TRBJ1-3; the match to TRBD1 covers 8 bases. The CDR3 length is 15 residues. After removal of 6 bases from V and 8 bases from J, the junction contained 12 bases not matched to a gene. For the CDR3, the DNA is TGTGCCAGCAGCCAATATGGACAGGGCCTGGACACCATATATTTT. Its protein is CASSQYGQGLDTIYF.

The table lists this clonotype with many counts. The chain has TRBV5-1 and TRBJ2-7; TRBD1 is a possible D gene (6 bases). The germline V and J ends were trimmed by 5 bases and 7 bases, with 22 bases remaining between them. CDR3 size: 15 residues. CDR1 SGHRS and CDR2 YFSETQ come from the germline V gene. The CDR3 here is CASSPTGTTLREQYF. For the CDR3, the DNA is TGCGCCAGCAGTCCAACCGGGACAACCTTACGTGAGCAGTACTTC.

In its sample, this clonotype was seen a few times. The CDR3 here is CASSTQGRYEQYF. CDR3 nucleotide sequence: TGCGCCAGCAGCACACAGGGGAGGTACGAGCAGTACTTC. This chain uses TRBV5-1 with TRBJ2-7; TRBD1 might be the D (7 bases). The CDR3 extends over 13 amino acids. Germline CDR1 SGHRS, CDR2 YFSETQ. Trimming stripped 4 bases from V and 4 bases from J, with 12 bases between.

This clonotype was seen a handful of times. V and J are TRBV7-9 and TRBJ2-5; D uncertain. CDR1 is SEHNR and CDR2 is FQNEAQ in the germline V gene (reference sequence). This CDR3 comprises 12 residues. The V gene lost 5 bases and the J gene lost 4 bases, with 8 bases spanning the gap. CDR3 region: CASSPGVETQYF. The CDR3 DNA sequence: TGTGCCAGCAGCCCGGGTGTAGAGACCCAGTACTTC.

This clonotype was seen many times. The CDR3 region is CAISEQGAMDEQYF. As DNA, the CDR3 is TGTGCCATCAGTGAGCAGGGGGCGATGGACGAGCAGTACTTC. J is TRBJ2-7 and V is TRBV10-3, with 8 bases identical to TRBD1. V was clipped by 2 bases and J by 5 bases; unmatched bases: 5. The CDR3 runs to 14 residues. Germline assignment: CDR1 ENHRY and CDR2 SYGVKD.

This clonotype was detected many times. The chain employs TRBV20-1 and TRBJ2-3; 10 positions agree with TRBD2. This CDR3 has 14 amino acids. The junction had 5 bases not matched to a gene; V was cut back by 2 bases and J by 6 bases. The germline V gene encodes CDR1 DFQATT and CDR2 SNEGSKA (reference sequence). The CDR3 is CSARFSAGGDTQYF. The CDR3 DNA reads TGCAGTGCTAGATTTTCAGCGGGGGGGGATACGCAGTATTTT.

This clonotype was observed many times. A junction boundary mismatches the germline segment, possibly from a read error. The chain has TRBV20-1 and TRBJ2-1; TRBD1 agrees at 9 bases. The germline V gene encodes CDR1 DFQATT and CDR2 SNEGSKA (reference sequence). The CDR3 covers 12 residues. The CDR3 region has the DNA TGCAGTGCTAGGAACCCGGGACAGGGTTGTATCTTC. Translated: CSARNPGQGCIF.

The sample holds a few counts of this clonotype. The rearrangement joins TRBV5-1 to TRBJ1-1; perhaps TRBD1 as D (6 bases). Trimming removed 0 bases from V and 4 bases from J, with 13 bases in between. The CDR3 totals 15 residues. In germline, CDR1 is SGHRS, CDR2 YFSETQ. The CDR3 DNA is TGCGCCAGCAGCTTGGAACCCAGGGGTGTCACTGAAGCTTTCTTT. It translates to CASSLEPRGVTEAFF.

This clonotype occurred many times. The genes are TRBV20-1 and TRBJ2-1; possibly TRBD2 for D (5 bases). V shed 1 base and J shed 9 bases, with 10 bases lying between them. This CDR3 has 12 residues. Germline-derived CDR1 and CDR2 are DFQATT and SNEGSKA (reference sequence). The DNA of the CDR3 is TGCAGTGCTAGAGGAGGGAGAGGTGAGCAGTTCTTC. Translating gives CSARGGRGEQFF.

This clonotype was picked up a small number of times. This chain uses TRBV7-2 with TRBJ2-3; TRBD1 or TRBD2 may be the D gene (5 bases each). The CDR3 contains 16 residues. Between the trimmed V and J ends, which lost 3 bases and 6 bases, there was a span of 19 bases. Germline V gene lookup returns CDR1 SGHTA and CDR2 FQGNSA. This chain's CDR3 is CASSFAQGVRRDTQYF. The DNA of the CDR3 is TGTGCCAGCAGCTTCGCTCAGGGAGTTAGGAGGGATACGCAGTATTTT. The full variable domain, with the rest looked up from reference TRBV7-2 and TRBJ2-3, is GAGVSQSPSNKVTEKGKDVELRCDPISGHTALYWYRQSLGQGLEFLIYFQGNSAPDKSGLPSDRFSAERTGGSVSTLTIQRTQQEDSAVYLCASSFAQGVRRDTQYFGPGTRLTVL.

This clonotype was counted ten times or more. The V gene is TRBV7-8, the J gene TRBJ1-5, with TRBD1 identical over 7 bases. The CDR3 contains 16 residues. Germline loops: CDR1 SGHVS, CDR2 FQNEAQ. V shed 1 base, J shed 1 base, and the junction held 4 bases outside the gene matches. In DNA, the CDR3 is TGTGCCAGCAGCTTAGAGGGGGCGTACAGCAATCAGCCCCAGCATTTT. It is translated as CASSLEGAYSNQPQHF.

V is TRBV19 and J is TRBJ1-1; D perhaps matches TRBD1 (5 bases). This CDR3 has 14 amino acids. Trimming pared 5 bases from V and 1 base from J, leaving 11 bases between. Germline lookup yields CDR1 LNHDA and CDR2 SQIVND (reference sequence). The CDR3: CASSGTPQNTEAFF. CDR3 DNA: TGTGCCAGTAGTGGGACTCCTCAGAACACTGAAGCTTTCTTT.

This clonotype was counted ten times or more. The J gene is TRBJ1-3, the V gene TRBV12-3 or TRBV12-4, with D possibly TRBD1 on 6 matching bases. The CDR3 consists of 14 residues. V lost 3 bases and J lost 6, with 12 bases in between. The CDR3 DNA is TGTGCCAGCAGTTTGGCAGGGGCCGAAAACACCATATATTTT. It yields the protein CASSLAGAENTIYF.

This clonotype has ten or more counts. This rearrangement joins TRBV5-1 to TRBJ1-1, with D maybe TRBD1 (5 bases). Germline V lookup: CDR1 SGHRS, CDR2 YFSETQ. This CDR3 comprises 13 residues. The germline V and J ends were trimmed by 5 bases and 1 base, with 9 bases remaining between them. CDR3 nucleotide sequence: TGCGCCAGCAGATTAACAGGGAACACTGAAGCTTTCTTT. Translated, it gives CASRLTGNTEAFF.

This clonotype has a count of ten or more. This chain joins TRBV20-1 and TRBJ2-1; TRBD2 agrees at 8 bases. Germline V gene sequence: CDR1 DFQATT, CDR2 SNEGSKA (reference sequence). CDR3 length equals 14 residues. V shed 6 bases and J 4 bases; nucleotides not matched to a gene: 8. The CDR3 sequence: CSATDTSGYNEQFF. For the CDR3, the DNA is TGCAGTGCCACCGATACTAGCGGTTACAATGAGCAGTTCTTC.

V gene TRBV7-9 combines with J gene TRBJ2-7; the D call may be TRBD1 or TRBD2 (5 bases each). The V gene's germline CDR1 is SEHNR and CDR2 FQNEAQ (reference sequence). V gave up 6 bases and J gave up 1 base, with 16 bases separating them. The length of the CDR3 is 15 residues. In DNA form, the CDR3 reads TGTGCCAGCAGAGCTTTTGAGGGGATGTCCTACGAGCAGTACTTC. It is translated as CASRAFEGMSYEQYF.

The rearrangement links TRBV20-1 to TRBJ2-7; the D call may be TRBD1 or TRBD2 (5 bases each). The CDR3 spans 16 residues. V gave up 2 bases and J gave up 5 bases, with 22 bases separating them. Germline CDR1 reads DFQATT; CDR2 reads SNEGSKA (reference sequence). CDR3 nucleotides: TGCAGTGCTAGAAACCTTTTTCGGGACCGGCGTGACGAGCAGTACTTC. As protein: CSARNLFRDRRDEQYF.

This clonotype was counted between two and nine times. The chain couples TRBV6-6 to TRBJ2-1, with D hard to call. V shed 6 bases and J shed 6 bases, with 12 bases lying between them. CDR3 length equals 13 residues. In germline, CDR1 is MNHNY, CDR2 SVGAGI (reference sequence). The DNA for the CDR3 is TGTGCCAGCAGCCCGAACATGGGCAATGAGCAGTTCTTC. This translates into CASSPNMGNEQFF.

J is TRBJ1-2 and V is TRBV10-3, with D perhaps TRBD1 (6 bases). CDR1 is ENHRY, CDR2 SYGVKD, per germline. V lost 2 bases and J lost 4, with 14 bases in between. This CDR3 spans 15 amino acids. The CDR3: CAISEGAGAGYGYTF. As DNA, the CDR3 is TGTGCCATCAGTGAGGGGGCAGGGGCGGGCTATGGCTACACCTTC.

The chain uses TRBV19 and TRBJ1-1, with D possibly TRBD1 on 5 matching bases. Looked up from germline, CDR1 is LNHDA and CDR2 is SQIVND (reference sequence). V lost 3 bases to trimming and J lost 8 bases, with 16 bases between them. This CDR3 has 14 amino acids. CDR3 sequence: CASSIGTREGEAFF. The CDR3, as DNA: TGTGCCAGTAGTATTGGGACTCGGGAAGGGGAAGCTTTCTTT.

This clonotype has just a few counts. J is TRBJ2-3 and V is TRBV7-2; 9 nucleotides line up with TRBD2. V lost 4 bases to trimming and J lost 6 bases; unmatched junction nucleotides: 11. Per germline, CDR1 SGHTA and CDR2 FQGNSA. CDR3 size: 16 residues. The CDR3 DNA sequence: TGTGCCAGCAGCTCAAGGAGGCTAGCGGGGAGCGATACGCAGTATTTT. It encodes CASSSRRLAGSDTQYF.